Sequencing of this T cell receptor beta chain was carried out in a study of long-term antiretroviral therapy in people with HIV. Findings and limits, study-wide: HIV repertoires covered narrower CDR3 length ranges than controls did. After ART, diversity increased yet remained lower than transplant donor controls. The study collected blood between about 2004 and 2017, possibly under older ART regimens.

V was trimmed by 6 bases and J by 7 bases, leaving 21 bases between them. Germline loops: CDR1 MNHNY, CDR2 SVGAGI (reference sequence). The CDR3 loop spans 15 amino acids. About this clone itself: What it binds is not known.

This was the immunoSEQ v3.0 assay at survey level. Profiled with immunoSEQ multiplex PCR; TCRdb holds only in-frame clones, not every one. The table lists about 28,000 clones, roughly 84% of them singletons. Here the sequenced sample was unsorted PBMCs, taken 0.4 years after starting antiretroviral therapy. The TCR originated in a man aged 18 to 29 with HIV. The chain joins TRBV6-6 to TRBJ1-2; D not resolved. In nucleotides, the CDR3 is TGTGCCAGCAGGGACCTTGGCTCTCCGGCGGGTGGCTACACCTTC. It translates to CASRDLGSPAGGYTF.